This TCR beta chain was captured by sequencing in a study of T cell responses to AZD1222 COVID-19 vaccine. On this clone itself: Its antigen is not identified.

The J segment lost 12 bases and the V segment lost 7 bases, leaving 13 bases of the junction unmatched. This CDR3 comprises 13 residues. The germline gives CDR1 SGHTA, CDR2 FQGNSA. Clones were read by immunoSEQ multiplex PCR, and TCRdb kept only the in-frame ones, dropping some. Among approximately 100,000 clones listed, less than 90% were seen once. Study-wide results and limits: Sampling captured repertoires only after the peak T cell response. The reported proportion of spike-specific TCRs targeting unmutated variant regions was nearly half.

The origin of this receptor is an adult in good health. The V call is TRBV7-2, the J call TRBJ2-7; 9 nucleotides match TRBD2. Sequenced material: peripheral blood, taken on day 0 of AZD1222 vaccination. DNA for the CDR3: TGTGCCAGCAACCTAGCGGGGCCCCTGCCCTCGTACTTC. Its protein product is CASNLAGPLPSYF. The full variable domain, its missing parts supplied by reference TRBV7-2 and TRBJ2-7, is GAGVSQSPSNKVTEKGKDVELRCDPISGHTALYWYRQSLGQGLEFLIYFQGNSAPDKSGLPSDRFSAERTGGSVSTLTIQRTQQEDSAVYLCASNLAGPLPSYFGPGTRLTVT.